This T cell receptor beta chain was documented in a study of T-cell reconstitution after alpha-beta-depleted transplantation in children. This clonotype was seen a handful of times. The authors prepared the TCRbeta library with unique molecular identifiers. TCRdb processed the PCR reads anew with MiXCR; each CDR3 protein has one entry. The sample lists about 610,000 distinct CDR3 sequences, over 9.5% occurring once. Trimming took off 6 bases at V and 5 bases at J, with 13 bases between the two ends. The CDR3 runs 14 residues. This clonotype was obtained from a human donor who donated a stem cell graft to a child with acute myeloid leukemia. Sequenced material: PBMCs from the stem cell graft donor, taken from the stem cell graft. V usage is TRBV12-3 or TRBV12-4 and J usage is TRBJ2-2; TRBD2 might be the D (6 bases). In DNA form, the CDR3 reads TGTGCCAGCAGGCCGGACGGGAGAACCGGGGAGCTGTTTTTT. It specifies CASRPDGRTGELFF.